Listed below are T cell receptor beta chains from one sample, sequenced in a study of radiation and T cells in renal cell carcinoma. This table comes from immunoSEQ multiplex PCR, and its TCRdb copy is limited to in-frame clones, with some not included. The data show about 24,000 clones, around half seen once. The sample here was tumor tissue, taken from a patient whose treatment was nephrectomy without radiotherapy. Source of these receptors: a human donor with renal cell carcinoma. Both conserved end residues are part of each CDR3. The D gene is left open where the match is weak. Clone size is not always given. Where it is, it says once, few, many or a class for expanded clones.

j_call	clone_size	v_call	d_call	cdr3_nt	cdr3_aa
TRBJ1-1	.	TRBV7-9	.	TGTGCCAGCAGCGCAACGTGGACAGAGCTAATGAACACTGAAGCTTTCTTT	CASSATWTELMNTEAFF
TRBJ1-1	.	TRBV9	.	TGTGCCAGCAGCGTAGGGCCCACGGGGACTGAAGCTTTCTTT	CASSVGPTGTEAFF
TRBJ1-2	.	TRBV7-2	.	TGTGCCAGCAGCTCCGGGGGTAGGGAGGGGACCTATGGCTACACCTTC	CASSSGGREGTYGYTF
TRBJ2-7	.	TRBV29-1	TRBD2	TGCAGCGTCCAACGGGGGGGGACAACCGGCCGCGAGCAGTACTTC	CSVQRGGTTGREQYF
TRBJ2-3	few	TRBV7-2	.	TGTGCCAGCAGCTTAGTCGGGACAGATACGCAGTATTTT	CASSLVGTDTQYF
TRBJ2-7	.	TRBV7-9	.	TGTGCCAGCAGCTTAGCTGATGAAGGGTTGGGATCCTACGAGCAGTACTTC	CASSLADEGLGSYEQYF
TRBJ2-3	few	TRBV7-9	.	TGTGCCAGCAGCTTAGGGACACGGAACACAGATACGCAGTATTTT	CASSLGTRNTDTQYF
TRBJ2-6	few	TRBV5-8	.	TGTGCCAGCAGCTTAGGTCAAATGCTTAACTCTGGGGCCAACGTCCTGACTTTC	CASSLGQMLNSGANVLTF
TRBJ2-6	.	TRBV5-6	.	TGTGCCAGCCAACAGGGCCCCTCTGGGGCCAACGTCCTGACTTTC	CASQQGPSGANVLTF
TRBJ1-1	.	TRBV7-9	TRBD1	TGTGCCAGCAGCCCGACAGGGACGAACACTGAAGCTTTCTTT	CASSPTGTNTEAFF
TRBJ2-3	.	TRBV6-6	.	TGTGCCAGCAGCCGAGCCACAGATACGCAGTATTTT	CASSRATDTQYF